This TCR beta chain comes out of a study of T cells in Graves' hyperthyroidism and ophthalmopathy. At the level of the study: Peripheral blood draws took place at initial diagnosis, ahead of any treatment.

Researchers took RNA transcripts and amplified the TCR beta CDR3 regions from them. When the TCR CDR3 underwent first-round RT-PCR, the HTBI primer set was used. Via MiXCR, TCRdb re-called the multiplex PCR reads, giving one row per CDR3 protein. The sample contains some 400,000 distinct CDR3 sequences, around 13% of which appear only once. Germline CDR1 reads SGHRS; CDR2 reads YFSETQ. CDR3 length: 15 amino acids. The V gene end was trimmed by 2 bases and the J gene end by 2 bases; junction bases not matched to a gene: 3. Recently diagnosed hyperthyroidism of less than 2 months' duration affected patients aged 18 to 65. The study excluded patients with uncontrolled infection, other autoimmune disease, pregnancy or lactation. A few counts support this clonotype. Its specificity is unknown. Study-wide results and limits: Blood shared most expanded thyroid clonotypes above 0.001.

The chain recombines TRBV5-1 with TRBJ2-1, with 8 positions matching TRBD2. The TCR comes from a woman between 55 and 75 years old with Graves' hyperthyroidism. The source material was blood. CDR3 protein: CASSLAGETYNEQFF. The CDR3 DNA follows: TGCGCCAGCAGCTTAGCGGGGGAAACCTACAATGAGCAGTTCTTC.